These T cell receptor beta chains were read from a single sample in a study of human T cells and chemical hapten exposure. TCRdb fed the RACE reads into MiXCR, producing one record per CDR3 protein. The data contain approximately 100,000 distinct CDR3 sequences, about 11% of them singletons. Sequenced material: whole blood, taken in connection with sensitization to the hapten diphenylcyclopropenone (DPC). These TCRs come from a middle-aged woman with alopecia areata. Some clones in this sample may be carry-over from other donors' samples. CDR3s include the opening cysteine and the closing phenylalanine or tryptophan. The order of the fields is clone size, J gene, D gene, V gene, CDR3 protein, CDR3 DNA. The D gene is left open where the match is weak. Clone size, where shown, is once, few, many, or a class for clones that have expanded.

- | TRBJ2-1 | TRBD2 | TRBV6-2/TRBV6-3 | CASSRSGVSYNEQFF | TGTGCCAGCAGTCGTAGCGGGGTCTCCTACAATGAGCAGTTCTTC
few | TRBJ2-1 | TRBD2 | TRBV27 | CASSLRVAGYNEQFF | TGTGCCAGCAGTTTAAGGGTAGCGGGGTACAATGAGCAGTTCTTC
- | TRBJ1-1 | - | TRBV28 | CASSFPGGPNTEAFF | TGTGCCAGCAGTTTTCCGGGGGGTCCGAACACTGAAGCTTTCTTT
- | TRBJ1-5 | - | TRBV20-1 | CSAGASLNQPQHF | TGCAGTGCTGGGGCCTCCCTGAATCAGCCCCAGCATTTT
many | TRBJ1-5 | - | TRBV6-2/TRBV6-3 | CASSYVQEDQPQHF | TGTGCCAGCAGTTACGTTCAGGAAGATCAGCCCCAGCATTTT
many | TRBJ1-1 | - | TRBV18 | CASSPERQVNTEAFF | TGTGCCAGCTCCCCGGAGAGACAGGTGAACACTGAAGCTTTCTTT
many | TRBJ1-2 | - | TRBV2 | CASSRKGEANYGYTF | TGTGCCAGCAGTAGAAAGGGGGAAGCTAACTATGGCTACACCTTC
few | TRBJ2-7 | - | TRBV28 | CASMRPGQTVTYEQYF | TGTGCCAGTATGAGACCAGGACAGACGGTAACATACGAGCAGTACTTC
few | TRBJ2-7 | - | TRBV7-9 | CASSLGGRGGPYEQYF | TGTGCCAGCAGCCTTGGCGGAAGGGGAGGACCCTACGAGCAGTACTTC
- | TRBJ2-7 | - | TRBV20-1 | CSARDRVTRDYEQYF | TGCAGTGCTAGAGATCGTGTTACTAGAGACTACGAGCAGTACTTC
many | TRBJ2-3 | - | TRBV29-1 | CSVEDSTDTQYF | TGCAGCGTTGAAGATAGCACAGATACGCAGTATTTT
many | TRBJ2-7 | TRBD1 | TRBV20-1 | CSAILQGWYEQYF | TGCAGTGCTATACTACAGGGGTGGTACGAGCAGTACTTC
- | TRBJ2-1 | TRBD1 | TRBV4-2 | CASSRTGNEQFF | TGTGCCAGCAGCCGGACAGGCAATGAGCAGTTCTTC
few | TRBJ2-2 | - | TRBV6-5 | CASSETGELFF | TGTGCCAGCAGTGAGACCGGGGAGCTGTTTTTT
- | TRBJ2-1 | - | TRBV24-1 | CATSAGAYNEQFF | TGTGCCACCAGTGCGGGGGCTTACAATGAGCAGTTCTTC
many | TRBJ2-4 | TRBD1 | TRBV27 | CASSPRNRGGKNIQYF | TGTGCCAGCAGTCCCAGAAACAGGGGTGGCAAAAACATTCAGTACTTC
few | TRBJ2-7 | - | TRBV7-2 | CASSYPRGNYEQYF | TGTGCCAGCAGCTACCCACGGGGGAACTACGAGCAGTACTTC
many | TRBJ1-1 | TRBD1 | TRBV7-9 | CASSLAGGTGLRAFF | TGTGCCAGCAGCTTAGCAGGGGGGACAGGTCTTCGAGCTTTCTTT
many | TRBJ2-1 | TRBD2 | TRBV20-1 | CSASYLAGHNEQFF | TGCAGTGCTAGTTATCTAGCGGGCCACAATGAGCAGTTCTTC
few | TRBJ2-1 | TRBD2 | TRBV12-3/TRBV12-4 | CASSFRHLSGGAVQFF | TGTGCCAGCAGTTTTAGGCACCTGAGCGGGGGGGCGGTGCAGTTCTTC
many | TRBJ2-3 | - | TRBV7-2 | CASSFSRQQDTQYF | TGTGCCAGCAGCTTTTCGAGGCAGCAGGATACGCAGTATTTT
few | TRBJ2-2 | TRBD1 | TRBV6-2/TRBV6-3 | CASSRTGGNTGELFF | TGTGCCAGCAGTCGGACAGGGGGGAACACCGGGGAGCTGTTTTTT
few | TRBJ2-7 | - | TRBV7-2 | CASSTLAQGTSRRDEQYF | TGTGCCAGCAGCACCCTGGCACAGGGTACCTCTCGGAGAGACGAGCAGTACTTC
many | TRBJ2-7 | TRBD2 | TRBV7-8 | CASIRTSATYEQYF | TGTGCCAGCATTCGGACTAGCGCTACCTACGAGCAGTACTTC
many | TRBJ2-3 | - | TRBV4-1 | CASSPRNGRPAADTQYF | TGCGCCAGCAGCCCCCGTAATGGGCGTCCAGCAGCAGATACGCAGTATTTT
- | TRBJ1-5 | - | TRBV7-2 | CASSPQMDSNQPQHF | TGTGCCAGCAGCCCGCAGATGGATAGCAATCAGCCCCAGCATTTT
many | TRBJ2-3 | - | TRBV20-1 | CSARDQGDTQYF | TGCAGTGCTAGAGATCAGGGAGATACGCAGTATTTT
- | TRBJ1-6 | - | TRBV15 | CATTLTLANSPLHF | TGTGCCACCACGCTGACGTTGGCCAATTCACCCCTCCACTTT